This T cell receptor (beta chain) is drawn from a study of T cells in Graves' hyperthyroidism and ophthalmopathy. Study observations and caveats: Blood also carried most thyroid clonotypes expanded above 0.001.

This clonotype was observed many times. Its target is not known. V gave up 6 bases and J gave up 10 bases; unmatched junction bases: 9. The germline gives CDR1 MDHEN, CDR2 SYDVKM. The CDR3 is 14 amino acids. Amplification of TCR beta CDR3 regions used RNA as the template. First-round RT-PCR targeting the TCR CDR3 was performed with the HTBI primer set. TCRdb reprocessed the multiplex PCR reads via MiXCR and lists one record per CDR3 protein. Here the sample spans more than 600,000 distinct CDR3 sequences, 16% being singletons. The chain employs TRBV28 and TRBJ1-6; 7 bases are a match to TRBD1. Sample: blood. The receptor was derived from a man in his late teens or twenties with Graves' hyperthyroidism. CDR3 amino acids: CASRETGPESPLHF. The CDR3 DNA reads TGTGCCAGCAGGGAGACAGGGCCGGAATCACCCCTCCACTTT.